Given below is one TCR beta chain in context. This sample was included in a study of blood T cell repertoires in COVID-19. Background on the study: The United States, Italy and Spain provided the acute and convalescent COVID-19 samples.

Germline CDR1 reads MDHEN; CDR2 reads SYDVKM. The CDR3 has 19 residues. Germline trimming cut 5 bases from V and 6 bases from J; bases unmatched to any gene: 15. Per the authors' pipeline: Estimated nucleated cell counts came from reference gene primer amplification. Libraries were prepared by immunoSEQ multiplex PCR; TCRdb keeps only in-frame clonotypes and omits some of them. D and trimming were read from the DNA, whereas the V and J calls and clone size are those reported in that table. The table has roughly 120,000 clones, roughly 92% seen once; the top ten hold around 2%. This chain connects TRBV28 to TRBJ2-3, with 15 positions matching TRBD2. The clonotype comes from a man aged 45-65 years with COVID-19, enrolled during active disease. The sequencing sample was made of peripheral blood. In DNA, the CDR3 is TGTGCCAGCAGTGCCCAGGGGACGGGGACTAGCGGGAGGTGGGATACGCAGTATTTT. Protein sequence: CASSAQGTGTSGRWDTQYF.